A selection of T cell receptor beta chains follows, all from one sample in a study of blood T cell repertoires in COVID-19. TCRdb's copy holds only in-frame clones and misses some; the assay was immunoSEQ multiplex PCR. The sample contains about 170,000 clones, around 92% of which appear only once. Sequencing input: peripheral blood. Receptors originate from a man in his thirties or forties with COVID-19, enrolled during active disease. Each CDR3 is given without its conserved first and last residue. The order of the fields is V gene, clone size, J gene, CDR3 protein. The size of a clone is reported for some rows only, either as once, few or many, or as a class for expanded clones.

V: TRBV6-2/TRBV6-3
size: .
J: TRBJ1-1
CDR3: ASSTGQGARGAF

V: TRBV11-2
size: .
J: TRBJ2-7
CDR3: ASSLTSGSGYEQY

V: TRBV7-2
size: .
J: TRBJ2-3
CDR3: ASSFRLAGGSTSTDTQY

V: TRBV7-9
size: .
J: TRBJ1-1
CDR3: ASSLPEGANTEAF

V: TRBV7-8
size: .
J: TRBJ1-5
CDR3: ASSTQERGQPQH

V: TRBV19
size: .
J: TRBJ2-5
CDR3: ASSIGGTGPQETQY

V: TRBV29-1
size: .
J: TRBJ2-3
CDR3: SVEDQRADTQY

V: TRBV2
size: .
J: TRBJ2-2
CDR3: ASSLSPLLAPGELF

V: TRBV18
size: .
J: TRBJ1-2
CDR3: ASSSRTGTLYGYT

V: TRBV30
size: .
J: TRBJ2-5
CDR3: AWSQTGVGTQY

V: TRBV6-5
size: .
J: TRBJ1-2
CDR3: ASKTGLEAYGYT

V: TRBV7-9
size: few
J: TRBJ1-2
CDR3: ASSPGQAYGYT

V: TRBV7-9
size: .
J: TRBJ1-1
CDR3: ASSLRQGTGNTEAF

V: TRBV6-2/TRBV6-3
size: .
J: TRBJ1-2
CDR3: ASSYGAASNYGYT

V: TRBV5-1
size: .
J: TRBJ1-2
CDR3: ASRTGQNYGYT

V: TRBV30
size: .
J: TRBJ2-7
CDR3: AWRQGLAGANPYEQY